The 20 T cell receptor beta chains below all came from one sample that was sequenced in a study of a mutant IDH1 vaccine in newly diagnosed glioma (dated by TCRdb to about 2021). Libraries were built with the immunoSEQ multiplex PCR assay. In TCRdb, the immuneACCESS table is reduced to in-frame sequences with V and J assigned. These tables do not hold every clone; where another copy was compared, an unresolved V gene accounts for under half, and the others remain unexplained. The sample data list around 15,000 clones, and around 95% of these were observed just once. The top ten constitute 3.6% of the sample. The sample's time point label, decoded: baseline, week 1 (first vaccination visit). This sample's treatment or condition label indicates: pre-vaccination baseline after standard-of-care therapy. This specimen consisted of peripheral blood mononuclear cells (PBMCs), obtained from a glioma patient treated with radiotherapy, temozolomide or both. The receptors here all came from a woman aged 18-35 years with glioma. Some clones in this sample may be carry-over from other donors' samples.

V and J are TRBV6-1 and TRBJ2-1; D perhaps matches TRBD1 (5 bases). Germline V gives CDR1 MNHNS, CDR2 SASEGT. The CDR3 is made up of 15 amino acids. Trimming took off 1 base at V and 1 base at J, with 8 bases between the two ends. Here the CDR3 DNA reads TGTGCCAGCAGTGAAGTAGACAGTTCCTACAATGAGCAGTTCTTC. Translating it yields CASSEVDSSYNEQFF.

The chain uses TRBV5-1 and TRBJ2-2; D is uncertain. V shed 0 bases and J shed 3 bases, with 12 bases lying between them. The germline V gene has CDR1 SGHRS and CDR2 YFSETQ. The CDR3 is made up of 16 amino acids. CDR3 amino acids: CASSLGLGPDTGELFF. CDR3 sequence (DNA): TGCGCCAGCAGCTTGGGGCTGGGCCCCGACACCGGGGAGCTGTTTTTT.

CDR3 sequence (DNA): TGTGCCAGCTCACCCACAGGGGGCCGAACGACTGAAGCTTTCTTT. This codes for CASSPTGGRTTEAFF. The V and J genes are TRBV18 and TRBJ1-1; 9 nucleotides align to TRBD1. Per the germline V gene, CDR1 is KGHSH and CDR2 is LQKENI. This CDR3 contains 15 residues. The V and J ends lost 3 bases and 5 bases, in that order; junction bases with no gene match: 7.

The genes are TRBV19 and TRBJ2-3; 7 nucleotides agree with TRBD1. Trimming cost V 11 bases and J 2 bases; bases outside gene matches: 10. This CDR3 has 14 residues. Germline loops: CDR1 LNHDA, CDR2 SQIVND (reference sequence). CDR3 in DNA: TGTGCCGTGAGACAGGGATTGTCCACAGATACGCAGTATTTT. Translating gives CAVRQGLSTDTQYF.

The J gene is TRBJ1-1, the V gene TRBV7-9, with a tentative D call TRBD1 (5 bases). CDR1 SEHNR and CDR2 FQNEAQ come from the germline V gene (reference sequence). Trimming pared 4 bases from V and 3 bases from J, leaving 18 bases between. This CDR3 comprises 16 residues. CDR3 in amino acids: CASSSTGGWGDTEAFF. The CDR3 bases are TGTGCCAGCAGCTCCACCGGAGGCTGGGGGGACACTGAAGCTTTCTTT.

The V call is TRBV30, the J call TRBJ2-7; D is perhaps TRBD1 or TRBD2 (6 bases each). The CDR3 contains 13 residues. Trimming removed 1 base at V and 3 bases at J, with 10 bases between. CDR1 GTSNPN and CDR2 SVGIG come from the germline V gene (reference sequence). This chain's CDR3 is CAWSAGARYEQYF. The CDR3 region has the DNA TGTGCCTGGAGTGCGGGGGCGCGCTACGAGCAGTACTTC.

The chain has TRBV5-1 and TRBJ2-7, with 9 bases aligning to TRBD2. V trimming: 4 bases; J trimming: 4 bases; junction bases outside the gene matches: 12. Germline lookup yields CDR1 SGHRS and CDR2 YFSETQ. The CDR3 loop spans 16 amino acids. The CDR3 here is CASSHRVSGSWYEQYF. The CDR3 region has the DNA TGCGCCAGCAGCCACCGAGTTAGCGGGAGTTGGTACGAGCAGTACTTC.

V and J are TRBV29-1 and TRBJ2-7; D gene uncertain. With 4 bases removed from V and 1 base from J, the gap between germline ends came to 8 bases. Looked up from germline, CDR1 is SQVTM and CDR2 is ANQGSEA. The CDR3 length is 12 residues. CDR3 residues: CSVVAESYEQYF. As DNA, the CDR3 is TGCAGCGTTGTCGCGGAGTCCTACGAGCAGTACTTC.

The chain joins TRBV9 to TRBJ2-3; D might be TRBD2 (7 bases). The CDR3 consists of 16 residues. Germline loops: CDR1 SGDLS, CDR2 YYNGEE. Trimming took off 3 bases at V and 4 bases at J, with 18 bases between the two ends. The CDR3 sequence: CASSGNTRGGADTQYF. The CDR3 DNA reads as TGTGCCAGCAGCGGCAACACTAGAGGGGGGGCAGATACGCAGTATTTT.

This chain connects TRBV10-3 to TRBJ1-1, with TRBD1 identical over 7 bases. V lost 7 bases to trimming and J lost 7 bases; unmatched junction nucleotides: 15. This CDR3 comprises 15 residues. Germline V lookup: CDR1 ENHRY, CDR2 SYGVKD. The CDR3 region is CAITQGEMGRYEAFF. CDR3 bases: TGTGCCATCACCCAGGGGGAGATGGGAAGATATGAAGCTTTCTTT.

The V gene is TRBV9, the J gene TRBJ1-2, with D perhaps matching TRBD1 (5 bases). V was cut by 7 bases and J by 6 bases, with 10 bases left in between. Per the germline V gene, CDR1 is SGDLS and CDR2 is YYNGEE. This CDR3 is built from 11 residues. The CDR3 nucleotides are TGTGCCAGCGAGGGGCAGCATGGCTACACCTTC. Its translation is CASEGQHGYTF.

The chain recombines TRBV29-1 with TRBJ2-7; 11 positions agree with TRBD2. The CDR3 is made up of 14 amino acids. CDR1 is SQVTM, CDR2 ANQGSEA, per germline. V trimming: 4 bases; J trimming: 3 bases; junction bases outside the gene matches: 5. Here the CDR3 DNA reads TGCAGCGTTGCGAAAACTAGCGGGGGCTACGAGCAGTACTTC. It translates to CSVAKTSGGYEQYF.

This clone came up once. The chain links TRBV10-2 to TRBJ2-1, with D unclear. Germline V gene sequence: CDR1 WSHSY, CDR2 SAAADI. This CDR3 region has 16 residues. Trimming left V 2 bases short and J 7 bases short, with 18 bases between. CDR3 bases: TGCGCCAGCAGTGAGCAGGTGGCGGCCTTTAGGAATGAGCAGTTCTTC. The encoded protein is CASSEQVAAFRNEQFF.

This chain joins TRBV6-5 and TRBJ1-2; 10 bases match TRBD1. Germline V gene sequence: CDR1 MNHEY, CDR2 SVGAGI. V shed 4 bases and J 3 bases; nucleotides not matched to a gene: 8. The CDR3 loop spans 16 amino acids. The chain's CDR3 is CASSSIPGQGHYGYTF. DNA of the CDR3: TGTGCCAGCAGTTCAATTCCGGGACAGGGGCACTATGGCTACACCTTC.

This sequence joins TRBV9 and TRBJ2-7; D possibly corresponds to TRBD2 (5 bases). CDR3 length equals 15 residues. V lost 4 bases and J lost 0, with 14 bases in between. The V gene's germline CDR1 is SGDLS and CDR2 YYNGEE. CDR3 region: CASSPRGGVSYEQYF. Written as DNA, the CDR3 is TGTGCCAGCAGCCCCCGAGGAGGCGTCTCCTACGAGCAGTACTTC.

This chain uses TRBV11-3 with TRBJ1-6; the D is unclear. Germline CDR1 and CDR2: SGHNT and YENEEA. The CDR3 is 14 amino acids. The germline V and J ends were trimmed by 1 base and 13 bases, with 14 bases remaining between them. This chain's CDR3 is CASSLVTALEPLHF. For the CDR3, the DNA is TGTGCCAGCAGCTTAGTAACAGCCTTGGAGCCCCTCCACTTT.

This chain uses TRBV7-2 with TRBJ2-7; TRBD1 might be the D (6 bases). The CDR3 is made up of 14 amino acids. CDR1 and CDR2 (germline): SGHTA, FQGNSA. V shed 5 bases and J shed 0 bases, with 11 bases lying between them. The CDR3 DNA reads TGTGCCAGCAGCGGATACAGGGACTCCTACGAGCAGTACTTC. Protein product: CASSGYRDSYEQYF.

This chain uses TRBV19 with TRBJ1-4; D ambiguous. Looked up from germline, CDR1 is LNHDA and CDR2 is SQIVND (reference sequence). Deletions cut 7 bases from V and 0 bases from J, with 9 bases between. The CDR3 sequence is 14 residues long. The DNA for the CDR3 is TGTGCCAGTACCTGGGGAGCAACTAATGAAAAACTGTTTTTT. It is translated as CASTWGATNEKLFF.

V is TRBV4-1 and J is TRBJ2-2; D remains ambiguous. Germline V gene lookup returns CDR1 MGHRA and CDR2 YSYEKL. The CDR3 has 14 amino acids. V was pared by 2 bases and J by 3 bases, with 7 bases between. The CDR3 region is CASSQQADTGELFF. CDR3 sequence (DNA): TGCGCCAGCAGCCAACAGGCAGACACCGGGGAGCTGTTTTTT.

The chain links TRBV7-9 to TRBJ2-5; 7 bases map to TRBD2. This CDR3 region has 13 residues. J gave up 5 bases and V 3 bases, and 3 bases lay outside the gene matches. Germline-derived CDR1 and CDR2 are SEHNR and FQNEAQ (reference sequence). The CDR3 DNA reads TGTGCCAGCAGCTTCACTAGCGTTGAGACCCAGTACTTC. Its protein is CASSFTSVETQYF. Variable domain in full (rest from reference TRBV7-9 and TRBJ2-5): DTGVSQNPRHKITKRGQNVTFRCDPISEHNRLYWYRQTLGQGPEFLTYFQNEAQLEKSRLLSDRFSAERPKGSFSTLEIQRTEQGDSAMYLCASSFTSVETQYFGPGTRLLVL.